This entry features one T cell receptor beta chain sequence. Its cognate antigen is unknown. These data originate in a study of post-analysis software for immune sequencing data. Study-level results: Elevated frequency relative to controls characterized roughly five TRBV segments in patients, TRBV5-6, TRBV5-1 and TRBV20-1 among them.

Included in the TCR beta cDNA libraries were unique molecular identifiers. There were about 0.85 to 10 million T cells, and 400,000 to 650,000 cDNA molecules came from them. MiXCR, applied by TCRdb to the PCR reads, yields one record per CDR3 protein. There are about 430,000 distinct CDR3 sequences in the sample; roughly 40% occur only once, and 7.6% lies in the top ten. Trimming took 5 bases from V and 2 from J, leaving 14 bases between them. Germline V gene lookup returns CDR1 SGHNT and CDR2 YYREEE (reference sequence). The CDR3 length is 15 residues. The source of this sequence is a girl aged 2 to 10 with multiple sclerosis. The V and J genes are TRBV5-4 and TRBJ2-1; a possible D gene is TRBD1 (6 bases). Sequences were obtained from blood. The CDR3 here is CASSSQGYTYNEQFF. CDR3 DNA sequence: TGTGCCAGCAGTTCACAGGGTTATACCTACAATGAGCAGTTCTTC. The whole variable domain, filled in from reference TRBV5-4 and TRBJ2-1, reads ETGVTQSPTHLIKTRGQQVTLRCSSQSGHNTVSWYQQALGQGPQFIFQYYREEENGRGNFPPRFSGLQFPNYSSELNVNALELDDSALYLCASSSQGYTYNEQFFGPGTRLTVL.